A single sample is the source of the 18 T cell receptor beta chains below, sequenced in a study of control samples from healthy donors and cancer patients. TCRdb's table, derived via immunoSEQ multiplex PCR, lists solely in-frame clones and lacks some. The sample gives about 130,000 clones, roughly 90% of which show up once; roughly 8.7% is in the top ten. The sample consisted of blood. These receptors originate from a young man in good health.

The chain has TRBV5-1 and TRBJ1-1; D is unclear. The CDR3 runs to 12 residues. V was cut by 0 bases and J by 7 bases, with 7 bases left in between. Germline assignment: CDR1 SGHRS and CDR2 YFSETQ. The CDR3 DNA follows: TGCGCCAGCAGCTTGGAGGGCCTTGAAGCTTTCTTT. Translation gives CASSLEGLEAFF.

The rearrangement uses TRBV20-1 and TRBJ1-5; a weak D match, TRBD1 (6 bases). This CDR3 spans 13 amino acids. V was shortened by 3 bases and J by 2 bases, with 8 bases between the two germline ends. The V gene's germline CDR1 is DFQATT and CDR2 SNEGSKA (reference sequence). The CDR3 protein is CSASEGGNQPQHF. CDR3 sequence (DNA): TGCAGTGCTAGTGAGGGGGGCAATCAGCCCCAGCATTTT.

This chain joins TRBV13 and TRBJ1-3, with 8 bases matching TRBD1. CDR1 and CDR2 from the germline V gene are PRHDT and FYEKMQ (reference sequence). The V and J ends lost 5 bases and 8 bases, in that order; junction bases with no gene match: 11. This CDR3 has 15 amino acids. The CDR3 bases are TGTGCCAGCAGCCCCGGCCGGGACAGGTTGTACACCATATATTTT. It codes for CASSPGRDRLYTIYF.

The chain is built from TRBV5-6 and TRBJ2-1, with 7 bases that match TRBD1. Germline V gene data show CDR1 as SGHDT and CDR2 as YYEEEE. Trimming at V came to 4 bases and at J to 6 bases, leaving 10 bases not matched to a gene. The CDR3 is 15 amino acids. CDR3 region: CASSAGVGQFNEQFF. The CDR3 bases are TGTGCCAGCAGCGCAGGGGTGGGACAGTTCAATGAGCAGTTCTTC.

The rearrangement joins TRBV29-1 to TRBJ1-2, with D perhaps TRBD1 (6 bases). V lost 6 bases to trimming and J lost 6 bases, with 17 bases between them. The CDR3 loop spans 13 amino acids. The germline V gene has CDR1 SQVTM and CDR2 ANQGSEA. In DNA, the CDR3 is TGCAGCGTGCCACAGGGTTCTATGGATGGCTACACCTTC. Residues: CSVPQGSMDGYTF.

The chain uses TRBV5-1 and TRBJ2-3, with 9 bases aligning to TRBD2. V shed 3 bases and J 1 base; nucleotides not matched to a gene: 3. This CDR3 comprises 15 residues. The germline gives CDR1 SGHRS, CDR2 YFSETQ. CDR3 nucleotide sequence: TGCGCCAGCAGCTCCCGGACTAGCGGCACAGATACGCAGTATTTT. This gives the protein CASSSRTSGTDTQYF.

The V call is TRBV27, the J call TRBJ2-7; the D gene is possibly TRBD1 (6 bases). Trimming took 8 bases from V and 3 from J, leaving 14 bases between them. The CDR3 is made up of 13 amino acids. The V gene's germline CDR1 is MNHEY and CDR2 SMNVEV (reference sequence). The CDR3 sequence is CASAEGGNYEQYF. The DNA of the CDR3 is TGTGCCAGCGCCGAAGGGGGAAACTACGAGCAGTACTTC.

The chain couples TRBV5-4 to TRBJ2-1, with D maybe TRBD1 (5 bases). CDR1 and CDR2 from the germline V gene are SGHNT and YYREEE (reference sequence). Deletions cut 0 bases from V and 2 bases from J, with 12 bases between. The CDR3 extends over 16 amino acids. The CDR3 bases are TGTGCCAGCAGCTTGGCGTCAGGGCTTACCTACAATGAGCAGTTCTTC. It codes for CASSLASGLTYNEQFF.

In this sample, this clone turned up a few times. The chain is built from TRBV7-9 and TRBJ1-5; D perhaps matches TRBD1 (5 bases). This CDR3 has 15 residues. V was cut by 1 base and J by 5 bases, with 12 bases left in between. Germline CDR1 reads SEHNR; CDR2 reads FQNEAQ (reference sequence). CDR3 DNA sequence: TGTGCCAGCAGCTTAGGCAGGGCCGACGATCAGCCCCAGCATTTT. Translation: CASSLGRADDQPQHF.

Of note for this clone: Other DNA sequences within the sample encode an identical CDR3. The chain combines TRBV4-1 with TRBJ1-2; 10 bases align to TRBD1. Germline V gene sequence: CDR1 MGHRA, CDR2 YSYEKL. Trimming removed 2 bases from V and 2 bases from J; junction bases left unmatched: 5. This CDR3 is 16 amino acids long. For the CDR3, the DNA is TGCGCCAGCAGCCAACCCCGGACAGGGGGGAACTATGGCTACACCTTC. This translates into CASSQPRTGGNYGYTF.

The genes are TRBV9 and TRBJ2-3; D ambiguous. The CDR3 has 13 residues. The V and J ends lost 5 bases and 0 bases respectively, with 7 bases between them. The V gene's germline CDR1 is SGDLS and CDR2 YYNGEE. The CDR3 loop is CASSSTSTDTQYF. The DNA of the CDR3 is TGTGCCAGCAGTTCAACAAGCACAGATACGCAGTATTTT.

The chain has TRBV6-5 and TRBJ1-3, with D maybe TRBD1 (5 bases). V was pared by 8 bases and J by 1 base, with 12 bases between. This CDR3 comprises 14 residues. CDR1 and CDR2 (germline): MNHEY, SVGAGI. The CDR3 nucleotides are TGTGCCAGCGCCTCAGGGTTTTCTGGAAACACCATATATTTT. It codes for CASASGFSGNTIYF.

The genes are TRBV5-1 and TRBJ1-4; TRBD1 matches 7 bases. The J segment lost 8 bases and the V segment lost 3 bases, leaving 10 bases of the junction unmatched. The CDR3 is made up of 15 amino acids. Germline loops: CDR1 SGHRS, CDR2 YFSETQ. CDR3 coding DNA: TGCGCCAGCAGCTCCGGGACAGCTAAAACCGAAAAACTGTTTTTT. The encoded protein is CASSSGTAKTEKLFF. The whole variable domain, remainder taken from reference TRBV5-1 and TRBJ1-4, is KAGVTQTPRYLIKTRGQQVTLSCSPISGHRSVSWYQQTPGQGLQFLFEYFSETQRNKGNFPGRFSGRQFSNSRSEMNVSTLELGDSALYLCASSSGTAKTEKLFFGSGTQLSVL.

V gene TRBV11-1 combines with J gene TRBJ2-7, with 9 bases fitting TRBD2. The V and J ends lost 5 bases and 5 bases, in that order; junction bases with no gene match: 13. The CDR3 spans 16 residues. Germline V gene sequence: CDR1 SGHAT, CDR2 FQDESV (reference sequence). The CDR3 DNA reads as TGTGCCAGCAGCCCACGAGGGCCAGCGGGGGGCCACGAGCAGTACTTC. This translates into CASSPRGPAGGHEQYF.

For the CDR3, the DNA is TGTGCCACCAGTGGGCGGTATAGCAATCAGCCCCAGCATTTT. It yields the protein CATSGRYSNQPQHF. The chain links TRBV24-1 to TRBJ1-5, with no clear D. The germline CDR1 and CDR2 sequences are KGHDR and SFDVKD. The V end was cut by 5 bases, the J end by 0 bases, with 7 bases between. CDR3 size: 14 residues.

Worth noting for this clone: The junction and the germline gene differ at one end; a read error may be behind it. The chain has TRBV29-1 and TRBJ1-2; 8 bases map to TRBD1. CDR3 length: 13 amino acids. The germline V gene has CDR1 SQVTM and CDR2 ANQGSEA. The CDR3 loop is CSVEQGAKYGYTF. The CDR3 DNA follows: TGCAGCGTTGAACAGGGGGCTAAGTATGGCTACACCTTC.

The CDR3 spells CASSVTFGQATSGNTIYF. The DNA for the CDR3 is TGTGCCAGCAGCGTTACCTTTGGGCAGGCGACCTCTGGAAACACCATATATTTT. The gene calls are TRBV9 and TRBJ1-3; D call uncertain. The ends were cut back, 2 bases at V and 0 bases at J, with 18 bases in the middle. Germline values: CDR1 SGDLS, CDR2 YYNGEE. The CDR3 contains 18 residues. The complete variable domain, with remaining parts taken from reference TRBV9 and TRBJ1-3, reads DSGVTQTPKHLITATGQRVTLRCSPRSGDLSVYWYQQSLDQGLQFLIQYYNGEERAKGNILERFSAQQFPDLHSELNLSSLELGDSALYFCASSVTFGQATSGNTIYFGEGSWLTVV.

The chain recombines TRBV11-2 with TRBJ2-5; D not certain. The CDR3 contains 15 residues. Germline V gene lookup returns CDR1 SGHAT and CDR2 FQNNGV. V was pared by 3 bases and J by 1 base, with 12 bases between. This CDR3 is CASSFSGWAQETQYF. Written as DNA, the CDR3 is TGTGCCAGCAGCTTCTCGGGTTGGGCCCAAGAGACCCAGTACTTC.